This T cell receptor beta chain was identified in a study of CD8+ T cells in alopecia areata. Whole-study findings and limits: Lesional scalp, especially alopecia totalis/universalis, showed higher clonality than normal scalp.

This clone was counted only a few times. Its antigen is currently unknown. The authors extracted RNA and reverse transcribed it into cDNA as the sequencing template. The method was immunoSEQ multiplex PCR; TCRdb's version includes in-frame clones alone and lacks a portion of them. The sample holds some 130,000 clones, roughly 53% seen once. The starting material was CD4+ T cells sorted from blood, obtained at week 0. This clonotype originated in a human donor with alopecia areata.

CDR3: CSVEGASTDTQYF. The CDR3 DNA follows: TGCAGCGTTGAGGGGGCTAGCACAGATACGCAGTATTTT. The rearrangement uses TRBV29-1 and TRBJ2-3; maybe TRBD1 (6 bases). CDR1 is SQVTM, CDR2 ANQGSEA, per germline. V lost 3 bases and J 0 bases, leaving 7 bases between the germline ends. The CDR3 totals 13 residues.